Listed below are T cell receptor beta chains from one sample, sequenced in a study of cytomegalovirus exposure and HLA in healthy donors. TCRdb's copy holds only in-frame clones and misses some; the assay was immunoSEQ multiplex PCR. In the table there are approximately 170,000 clones, approximately 80% of which are singletons. The sequenced sample consisted of PBMCs. These receptors originate from a woman aged 40 to 50 in good health and CMV-seropositive. The CDR3 runs from the conserved cysteine through the conserved F or W. A D gene is named only where the DNA matches it firmly. The size field is filled for only some rows; it gives once, few, many or a size class.

TRBJ2-1,-,TRBD2,TRBV7-8,TGTGCCAGCAGCCATACTAGCGGTCCCTCCTACAATGAGCAGTTCTTC,CASSHTSGPSYNEQFF
TRBJ2-2,-,TRBD1,TRBV23-1,TGCGCCAGCAGTTTCCGAACGGGACAGGGCAGTACCGGGGAGCTGTTTTTT,CASSFRTGQGSTGELFF
TRBJ2-7,-,TRBD1,TRBV2,TGTGCCAGCAGTGATGAGGACAGGGCCTACGAGCAGTACTTC,CASSDEDRAYEQYF
TRBJ2-7,once,TRBD1,TRBV18,TGTGCCAGCTCACCGGGACAGGTATCCTCCTACGAGCAGTACTTC,CASSPGQVSSYEQYF
TRBJ1-2,-,TRBD1,TRBV11-2,TGTGCCAGCAGCTTAGGGGGACAGAGAGGCTACACCTTC,CASSLGGQRGYTF
TRBJ1-2,-,-,TRBV30,TGTGCCTGGAGTGAGGACAGACTGGCCTATGGCTACACCTTC,CAWSEDRLAYGYTF
TRBJ2-4,-,-,TRBV19,TGTGCCAGTAGTCCTACCCGAGGGTTCGCCAAAAACATTCAGTACTTC,CASSPTRGFAKNIQYF
TRBJ2-7,once,-,TRBV10-1,TGCGCCAGCAGCGAATTCCCCCTGGGGGGAGTCCACTACGAGCAGTACTTC,CASSEFPLGGVHYEQYF
TRBJ2-1,once,TRBD2,TRBV6-4,TGTGCCAGCAGCCTGGAGGGGACTAGCGCCTACAATGAGCAGTTCTTC,CASSLEGTSAYNEQFF
TRBJ1-6,few,TRBD1,TRBV30,TGTGCCTGGAGTACCTCCGGACAGGGTAATTCACCCCTCCACTTT,CAWSTSGQGNSPLHF
TRBJ2-4,-,-,TRBV4-3,TGCGCCAGCAGCCAGGAGACAGGGAGGAACATTCAGTACTTC,CASSQETGRNIQYF
TRBJ1-1,-,TRBD1,TRBV6-6,TGTGCCAGCATTACGACAGGGACAGCTTTCTTT,CASITTGTAFF
TRBJ1-1,-,-,TRBV29-1,TGCAGCGTCGAGCCTTCCTTGAACACTGAAGCTTTCTTT,CSVEPSLNTEAFF
TRBJ2-5,-,-,TRBV5-1,TGCGCCAGCAGCCCCGTGGCAGGGGAGACCCAGTACTTC,CASSPVAGETQYF
TRBJ2-3,few,TRBD2,TRBV30,TGTGCCTGGAGACTAGCGGGGGGGCCGTGGGCCACAGATACGCAGTATTTT,CAWRLAGGPWATDTQYF
TRBJ2-7,-,TRBD2,TRBV7-6,TGTGCCAGCAGCTCCACTAGCGGGGGGACCTACGAGCAGTACTTC,CASSSTSGGTYEQYF
TRBJ1-5,-,TRBD1,TRBV15,TGTGCCACCAGCCGACGGACAGGGAAGATAGATCAGCCCCAGCATTTT,CATSRRTGKIDQPQHF
TRBJ2-7,-,-,TRBV6-5,TGTGCCAGCAGTTCACGACGGGGTTCCTACGAGCAGTACTTC,CASSSRRGSYEQYF
TRBJ1-5,-,TRBD1,TRBV19,TGTGCCAGTAGATGGGGCAGGGGGAAAAGCAATCAGCCCCAGCATTTT,CASRWGRGKSNQPQHF
TRBJ2-7,once,TRBD1,TRBV5-1,TGCGCCAGCAGCTTGGGGGACAGGACCTACGAGCAGTACTTC,CASSLGDRTYEQYF
TRBJ2-3,-,TRBD2,TRBV5-1,TGCGCCAGCAGCGACTCCGGGACTAGAGGGGATACGCAGTATTTT,CASSDSGTRGDTQYF
TRBJ2-5,-,-,TRBV5-1,TGCGCCAGCAGCTTGGGGGGGGTACAAGACGAGACCCAGTACTTC,CASSLGGVQDETQYF
TRBJ1-1,-,TRBD1,TRBV30,TGTGCCGGCCATCGGACAGGGGTCTTGAACACTGAAGCTTTCTTT,CAGHRTGVLNTEAFF
TRBJ1-6,-,-,TRBV6-5,TGTGCCAGCAGTTACGTCGGGGACTATAATTCACCCCTCCACTTT,CASSYVGDYNSPLHF
TRBJ1-2,-,TRBD1,TRBV10-2,TGCGCCAGCAGTGAGAGGGGGACAGGGGGCTATGGCTACACCTTC,CASSERGTGGYGYTF
TRBJ2-2,-,TRBD2,TRBV10-2,TGCGCCAGCACTCCGACTAGCGGTACCGGGGAGCTGTTTTTT,CASTPTSGTGELFF
TRBJ1-5,few,-,TRBV19,TGTGCCAGTAGTGACTCCGGCCCCGGTTGGCCCCAGCATTTT,CASSDSGPGWPQHF
TRBJ2-7,-,-,TRBV7-2,TGTGCCAGCAGCTTAGGACAGGCCTCCATATACGAGCAGTACTTC,CASSLGQASIYEQYF
TRBJ2-1,-,TRBD2,TRBV6-6,TGTGCCAGCACCTCCGGGGCGGGGGGCTCCTACAATGAGCAGTTCTTC,CASTSGAGGSYNEQFF
TRBJ1-4,-,TRBD1,TRBV5-4,TGTGCCAGCAGCCCGTCGGCAGTCGGGACAGGGGAGGGAAAACTGTTTTTT,CASSPSAVGTGEGKLFF
TRBJ2-2,few,-,TRBV7-8,TGTGCCAGCAGCTTAGTGGGGGGGCGCGGCGGGGAGCTGTTTTTT,CASSLVGGRGGELFF
TRBJ2-7,few,TRBD2,TRBV18,TGTGCCAGCTCACCGGGTACTAGCGGAACCTACGAGCAGTACTTC,CASSPGTSGTYEQYF
TRBJ2-3,-,TRBD1,TRBV2,TGTGCCAGCAGTGAAGCGAGGACAGGGCCCTCAGATACGCAGTATTTT,CASSEARTGPSDTQYF
TRBJ2-3,-,TRBD2,TRBV19,TGTGCCAGTAAGGAAGGGACTAGCGGGGGGTACACAGATACGCAGTATTTT,CASKEGTSGGYTDTQYF
TRBJ2-5,-,-,TRBV5-1,TGCGCCAGCAGCTTTGCAGTCCAGGGGCAAGAGACCCAGTACTTC,CASSFAVQGQETQYF
TRBJ1-6,-,TRBD1,TRBV28,TGTGCCAGCAGTCCAGGGACAGGGGACAGCTCCTATAATTCACCCCTCCACTTT,CASSPGTGDSSYNSPLHF
TRBJ2-1,once,TRBD2,TRBV5-1,TGCGCCACCACGGAGGGGACTAGCGGGGACAATGAGCAGTTCTTC,CATTEGTSGDNEQFF
TRBJ1-4,-,TRBD1,TRBV2,TGTGCCAGCAGTGAGACGGGACAGTATAATGAAAAACTGTTTTTT,CASSETGQYNEKLFF
TRBJ1-5,few,TRBD1,TRBV29-1,TGCAGCGTTGCGAAGGACAGGACTGGAGAGCCCCAGCATTTT,CSVAKDRTGEPQHF
TRBJ2-2,-,-,TRBV5-1,TGCGCCAGCAGCTTGGAGGGCAGGGCAATCGACACCGGGGAGCTGTTTTTT,CASSLEGRAIDTGELFF
TRBJ2-3,-,TRBD2,TRBV5-1,TGCGCCAGCAGCTTCCCAGCGGGGACCGCAGATACGCAGTATTTT,CASSFPAGTADTQYF
TRBJ1-5,-,-,TRBV19,TGTGCCAGTAGTATCGGTCAGGCCGGCAATCAGCCCCAGCATTTT,CASSIGQAGNQPQHF